This T cell receptor beta chain originates from a study of T cells in Graves' hyperthyroidism and ophthalmopathy. The CDR3 consists of 14 residues. Looked up from germline, CDR1 is LNHDA and CDR2 is SQIVND (reference sequence). V lost 5 bases to trimming and J lost 10 bases; unmatched junction nucleotides: 6. Stable disease denoted Graves' hyperthyroidism without ophthalmopathy progression within 18 months. The source material, RNA transcripts, was used to amplify TCR beta CDR3 regions. HTBI primers drove first-round RT-PCR of the TCR CDR3. TCRdb re-called the multiplex PCR reads with MiXCR, one entry per CDR3 protein. The sample lists some 440,000 distinct CDR3 sequences, about a sixth seen once, with about 14% in the top ten.

The gene calls are TRBV19 and TRBJ2-1; 12 nucleotides match TRBD1. This receptor was taken from a woman younger than 30 with Graves' hyperthyroidism. Input material: blood. DNA for the CDR3: TGTGCCAGTAGTCGGGACAGGGGGCTATGGGAGCAGTTCTTC. This gives the protein CASSRDRGLWEQFF.